Listed here is a single T cell receptor (beta chain). The antigen this receptor binds is unknown. No base quality values were provided; no much bigger clone lies one nucleotide off. Collaborating institutions collected whole blood in K2EDTA tubes following their own protocols. Collaborator samples were shipped for TCRbeta analysis as frozen whole blood, isolated PBMCs, or DNA extracted from either sample type. These data are taken from a study of blood T cell repertoires in COVID-19 (TCRdb year 2020). Broadly, across the study: The collaborator samples originated in the United States, Italy and Spain and spanned the acute and convalescent phases of COVID-19. The dataset comprised deeply sampled blood TCRbeta repertoires from subjects exposed to, actively infected with, or recovered from COVID-19. The prospective study material was composed of cDNA or gDNA derived from T cells, B-cell-depleted T cells, or PBMCs. The repertoires were released in a freely available public database meant as a resource for research on the immune response to SARS-CoV-2. Where available, HLA class I and class II types were obtained from metadata supplied by the sample provider rather than from assay-based typing. Samples came from the ongoing ImmuneRACE study (first 160 participants) plus 1,254 subjects from 6 global collaborators. Nearly every sample came with metadata listing a de-identified subject ID, COVID-19 status, age in years and sex. Results and caveats for the whole study, not just this receptor: The amount of clinical and demographic metadata varied by source and participant and was provided uncurated.

The immunoSEQ Assay, a bias-controlled multiplex PCR, was used to amplify TCRbeta CDR3 regions from genomic DNA. Under the source paper's analysis protocol: The number of nucleated cells in each sample was estimated from the amplification of reference gene primers within the assay. To quantify the absolute abundance of each unique TCRbeta CDR3 rearrangement, sequence reads were collapsed and filtered. For each sample, productive Simpson clonality was calculated by taking the square root of Simpson's diversity index across productive rearrangements. The immuneACCESS repertoire file appears here via TCRdb, limited to in-frame rearrangements. These files lack a portion of the clones; in checked studies, under half of the deficit traces to unresolved V genes, and the cause of the others is not known. V and J calls and clone size come straight from that table; D and trimming were deduced from the DNA. The sample table records 150,000 to 200,000 clones; 86% of these occur just once. Clones ranked in the top ten supply approximately 3.5% of the sample.

Trimming removed 1 base from V and 6 bases from J, leaving 11 bases between the germline ends. From a lookup of the germline V gene, CDR1 and CDR2 are SGHTA and FQGNSA. The CDR3 contains 14 residues, cysteine and phenylalanine counted. Of the read, only the CDR3 DNA is kept; its 42 bases are in frame from base 1. Here the chain combines TRBV7-2 and TRBJ2-3; 7 matching bases give a weak D call of TRBD1. The sequencing input was peripheral blood. This receptor was obtained from a man between 65 and 80 years old with acute or convalescent COVID-19. The nucleotide sequence is TGTGCCAGCAGCTTAGTACAGGGGAGGGATACGCAGTATTTT. This gives the protein CASSLVQGRDTQYF.